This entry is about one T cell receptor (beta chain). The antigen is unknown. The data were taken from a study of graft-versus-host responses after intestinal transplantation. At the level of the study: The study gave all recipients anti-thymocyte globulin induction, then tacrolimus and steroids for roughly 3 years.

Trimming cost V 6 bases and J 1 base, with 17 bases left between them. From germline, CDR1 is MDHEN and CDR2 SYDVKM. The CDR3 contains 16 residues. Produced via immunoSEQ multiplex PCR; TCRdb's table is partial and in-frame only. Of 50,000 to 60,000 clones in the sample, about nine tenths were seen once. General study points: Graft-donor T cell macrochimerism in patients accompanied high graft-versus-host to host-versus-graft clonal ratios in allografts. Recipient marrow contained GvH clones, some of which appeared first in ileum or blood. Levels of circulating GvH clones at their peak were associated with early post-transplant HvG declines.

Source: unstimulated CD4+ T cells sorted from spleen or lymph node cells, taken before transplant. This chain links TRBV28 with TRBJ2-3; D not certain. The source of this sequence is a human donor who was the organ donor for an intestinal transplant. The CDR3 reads CASSRPMTPRTDTQYF. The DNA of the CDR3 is TGTGCCAGCAGCAGACCAATGACCCCACGCACAGATACGCAGTATTTT.